This TCR beta chain originates from a study of lymphopenia after photon versus proton radiotherapy. Sequenced by immunoSEQ multiplex PCR; TCRdb stores in-frame clones only, minus some. The sample shows fewer than 65,000 clones, around 85% of them seen only once. V lost 3 bases, J lost 4 bases, and 21 bases lay in between. The CDR3 is 17 amino acids. The germline CDR1 and CDR2 sequences are LNHDA and SQIVND (reference sequence). The clonotype comes from a man between 40 and 49 years old with gastric cancer. Sequencing was performed on peripheral blood, taken from a patient treated with photon-based radiotherapy. The chain employs TRBV19 and TRBJ2-5; D possibly matches TRBD1 or TRBD2 (5 bases each). CDR3 in amino acids: CASSIGDGASSAETQYF. DNA of the CDR3: TGTGCCAGTAGTATTGGGGATGGGGCTAGCAGTGCAGAGACCCAGTACTTC.